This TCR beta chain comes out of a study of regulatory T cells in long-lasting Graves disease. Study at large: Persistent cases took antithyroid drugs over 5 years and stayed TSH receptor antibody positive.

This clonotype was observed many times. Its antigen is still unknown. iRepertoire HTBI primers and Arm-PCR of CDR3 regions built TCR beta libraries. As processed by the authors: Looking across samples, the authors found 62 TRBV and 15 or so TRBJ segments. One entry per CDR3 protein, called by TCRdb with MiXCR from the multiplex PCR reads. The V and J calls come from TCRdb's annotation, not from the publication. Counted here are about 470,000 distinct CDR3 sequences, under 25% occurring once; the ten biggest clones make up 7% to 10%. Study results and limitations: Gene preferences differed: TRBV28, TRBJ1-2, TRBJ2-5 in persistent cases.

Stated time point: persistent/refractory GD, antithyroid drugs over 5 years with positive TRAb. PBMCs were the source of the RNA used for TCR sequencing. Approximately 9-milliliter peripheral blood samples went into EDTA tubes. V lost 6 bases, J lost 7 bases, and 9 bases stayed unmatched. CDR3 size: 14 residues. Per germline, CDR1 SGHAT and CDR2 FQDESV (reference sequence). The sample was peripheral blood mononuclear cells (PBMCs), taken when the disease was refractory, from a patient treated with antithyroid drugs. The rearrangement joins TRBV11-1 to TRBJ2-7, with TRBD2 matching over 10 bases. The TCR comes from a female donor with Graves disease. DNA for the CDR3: TGTGCCAGCAGTTCTAGCGGGAGTCCCGGGGAGCAGTACTTC. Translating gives CASSSSGSPGEQYF.